Below are 21 T cell receptor beta chains sequenced from a single sample in a study of blood T cell repertoires in COVID-19. Assay used: immunoSEQ multiplex PCR; TCRdb lists only in-frame clones, some missing. The data contain about 300,000 clones, about nine tenths of them singletons. The material sequenced was peripheral blood. These receptors originate from a woman in her twenties or thirties with COVID-19, enrolled during active disease.

This chain joins TRBV19 and TRBJ2-6; 8 nucleotides align to TRBD2. The V and J ends lost 4 bases and 1 base, in that order; junction bases with no gene match: 9. This CDR3 contains 18 residues. Germline CDR1 and CDR2: LNHDA and SQIVND (reference sequence). The CDR3 loop reads CASSTGGVGPSGANVLTF. The CDR3 bases are TGTGCCAGTAGTACCGGGGGGGTGGGCCCGTCTGGGGCCAACGTCCTGACTTTC.

The rearrangement links TRBV10-3 to TRBJ1-6; 7 bases match TRBD1. The CDR3 runs to 14 residues. Trimming cost V 5 bases and J 5 bases; bases outside gene matches: 3. The V gene's germline CDR1 is ENHRY and CDR2 SYGVKD. CDR3 residues: CAISWGQNNSPLHF. The CDR3 bases are TGTGCCATCAGTTGGGGACAGAATAATTCACCCCTCCACTTT.

V gene TRBV2 combines with J gene TRBJ2-2, with D possibly matching TRBD1 (5 bases). CDR3 length: 16 residues. The germline V gene has CDR1 SNHLY and CDR2 FYNNEI. V lost 3 bases and J 0 bases, leaving 11 bases between the germline ends. This CDR3 reads CASSDFRASNTGELFF. CDR3 DNA sequence: TGTGCCAGCAGTGATTTCAGGGCCTCGAACACCGGGGAGCTGTTTTTT. Supplemented by reference TRBV2 and TRBJ2-2, the full variable domain reads EPEVTQTPSHQVTQMGQEVILRCVPISNHLYFYWYRQILGQKVEFLVSFYNNEISEKSEIFDDQFSVERPDGSNFTLKIRSTKLEDSAMYFCASSDFRASNTGELFFGEGSRLTVL.

The chain recombines TRBV7-9 with TRBJ1-1; 12 bases map to TRBD1. Losses at the gene ends were 1 base for V and 2 bases for J; bases not matched to a gene: 5. The CDR3 extends over 17 amino acids. CDR1 and CDR2 from the germline V gene are SEHNR and FQNEAQ (reference sequence). The CDR3 reads CASSLGGTGGRNTEAFF. The CDR3 DNA is TGTGCCAGCAGCTTAGGAGGGACAGGGGGCCGAAACACTGAAGCTTTCTTT.

The V call is TRBV5-8, the J call TRBJ1-4; 8 bases match TRBD1. This CDR3 has 15 residues. Germline assignment: CDR1 SGHTS and CDR2 YDEGEE. V gave up 6 bases and J gave up 12 bases; unmatched junction bases: 16. DNA of the CDR3: TGTGCCAGCACCCTCTTCGGGACAGGCCTCGAGGAACTGTTTTTT. It codes for CASTLFGTGLEELFF.

The chain recombines TRBV6-1 with TRBJ2-7; 7 bases match TRBD2. Germline values: CDR1 MNHNS, CDR2 SASEGT. Unmatched junction bases numbered 5, after V lost 1 base and J lost 2 bases. The CDR3 is 15 residues long. The CDR3 DNA reads TGTGCCAGCAGTGAAGTTGGGGACTATACCTACGAGCAGTACTTC. Protein sequence: CASSEVGDYTYEQYF.

This clone showed up just once. The V and J genes are TRBV12-5 and TRBJ2-7; D is unclear. The CDR3 has 12 residues. CDR1 LGHNT and CDR2 FRNRAP come from the germline V gene. V was trimmed by 3 bases and J by 0 bases, leaving 3 bases between them. CDR3 amino acids: CASGFSSYEQYF. Written as DNA, the CDR3 is TGTGCTAGTGGTTTCAGCTCCTACGAGCAGTACTTC.

The chain links TRBV9 to TRBJ1-2; the match to TRBD1 covers 7 bases. The germline CDR1 and CDR2 sequences are SGDLS and YYNGEE. The junction had 5 bases not matched to a gene; V was cut back by 4 bases and J by 5 bases. The CDR3 is made up of 13 amino acids. This CDR3 reads CASSLTTGYGYTF. CDR3 nucleotide sequence: TGTGCCAGCAGCTTGACGACAGGGTATGGCTACACCTTC.

This rearrangement joins TRBV5-4 to TRBJ1-2, with D unclear. The CDR3 consists of 17 residues. Looked up from germline, CDR1 is SGHNT and CDR2 is YYREEE (reference sequence). The V end lost 5 bases, the J end lost 0 bases, and 20 bases lay between the germline ends. The CDR3: CASSLSNRPPSNYGYTF. The DNA for the CDR3 is TGTGCCAGCAGTTTGAGTAACAGACCTCCTTCTAACTATGGCTACACCTTC.

V usage is TRBV6-5 and J usage is TRBJ1-5, with 9 bases aligning to TRBD1. Germline trimming cut 5 bases from V and 4 bases from J; bases unmatched to any gene: 3. Germline assignment: CDR1 MNHEY and CDR2 SVGAGI. This CDR3 is 14 amino acids long. The CDR3 reads CASSRDRENQPQHF. As DNA, the CDR3 is TGTGCCAGCAGTCGGGACAGGGAGAATCAGCCCCAGCATTTT.

The V and J genes are TRBV10-1 and TRBJ2-7, with D possibly being TRBD1 (5 bases). The germline V gene encodes CDR1 WNHNN and CDR2 SYGVQD (reference sequence). V was clipped by 3 bases and J by 3 bases, with 6 bases between them. There are 12 residues in the CDR3. CDR3 sequence reads: CASSDRGYEQYF. The CDR3 bases are TGCGCCAGCAGTGATAGGGGCTACGAGCAGTACTTC.

The gene calls are TRBV7-2 and TRBJ2-7, with 8 bases identical to TRBD1. Germline trimming cut 1 base from V and 7 bases from J; bases unmatched to any gene: 15. The CDR3 loop spans 17 amino acids. Germline loops: CDR1 SGHTA, CDR2 FQGNSA. This CDR3 is CASSLVGGTGLRGEQYF. The CDR3 DNA sequence: TGTGCCAGCAGCTTAGTTGGTGGGACAGGATTACGGGGGGAGCAGTACTTC.

J is TRBJ1-2 and V is TRBV30; 7 nucleotides align to TRBD1. Germline-derived CDR1 and CDR2 are GTSNPN and SVGIG (reference sequence). The junction had 9 bases not matched to a gene; V was cut back by 2 bases and J by 0 bases. This CDR3 has 16 amino acids. The CDR3 loop reads CAWSLDRDSANYGYTF. Written as DNA, the CDR3 is TGTGCCTGGAGTTTAGACAGGGACTCGGCTAACTATGGCTACACCTTC.

In this sample, this clone turned up a few times. CDR3 in amino acids: CASSQLAGFYEQYF. The CDR3 nucleotides are TGCGCCAGCAGCCAACTAGCGGGATTCTACGAGCAGTACTTC. The V and J genes are TRBV4-1 and TRBJ2-7, with 9 positions matching TRBD2. Trimming at V came to 2 bases and at J to 3 bases, leaving 2 bases not matched to a gene. Germline CDR1 reads MGHRA; CDR2 reads YSYEKL. The CDR3 sequence is 14 residues long.

In regard to this clone: One end of the junction varies from germline; a read error may be responsible. The sample contains more than one DNA sequence encoding this CDR3. The V call is TRBV27, the J call TRBJ1-6, with D unresolved. Germline V gives CDR1 MNHEY, CDR2 SMNVEV (reference sequence). CDR3 length: 16 residues. The CDR3 is CASTSPIPGYNSPLHF. DNA for the CDR3: TGTGCCAGCACCAGCCCCATTCCGGGATATAATTCGCCCCTCCACTTT.

The chain couples TRBV9 to TRBJ1-2; 7 nucleotides match TRBD1. Germline V gives CDR1 SGDLS, CDR2 YYNGEE. The trim removed 3 bases at V and 8 bases at J, leaving 16 bases unmatched. This CDR3 comprises 16 residues. The CDR3 loop reads CASSAYTSHRGKGYTF. CDR3 bases: TGTGCCAGCAGCGCGTACACGTCACACAGGGGAAAAGGCTACACCTTC.

The chain employs TRBV4-2 and TRBJ2-3; TRBD2 matches at 14 bases. Trimming removed 5 bases from V and 1 base from J; junction bases left unmatched: 8. This CDR3 is 18 amino acids long. Germline values: CDR1 LGHNA, CDR2 YNFKEQ. CDR3 protein: CASSVTSGRARGTDTQYF. The CDR3 DNA follows: TGTGCCAGCAGCGTGACTAGCGGGAGGGCCCGCGGCACAGATACGCAGTATTTT.

The J gene is TRBJ1-1, the V gene TRBV6-6; TRBD1 agrees at 7 bases. Germline trimming cut 5 bases from V and 2 bases from J; bases unmatched to any gene: 14. Per germline, CDR1 MNHNY and CDR2 SVGAGI (reference sequence). CDR3 length: 17 amino acids. CDR3 region: CASSPTLGGAFNTEAFF. The CDR3 DNA reads TGTGCCAGCAGTCCTACCCTAGGGGGCGCGTTTAACACTGAAGCTTTCTTT.

The rearrangement links TRBV4-1 to TRBJ2-7; 10 nucleotides line up with TRBD2. Germline trimming cut 1 base from V and 9 bases from J; bases unmatched to any gene: 9. The CDR3 runs to 15 residues. Germline CDR1 is MGHRA and CDR2 is YSYEKL. CDR3 DNA: TGCGCCAGCAGCCAAGGAGCGGGAGGGCCGCCGGTGCAGTACTTC. Translating it yields CASSQGAGGPPVQYF.

V usage is TRBV5-5 and J usage is TRBJ1-1; no definite D call. Germline values: CDR1 SGHKS, CDR2 YYEKEE (reference sequence). The V end lost 0 bases, the J end lost 5 bases, and 11 bases lay between the germline ends. This CDR3 is built from 14 residues. CDR3 nucleotides: TGTGCCAGCAGCTTGGTTCCGGGGATGACTGAAGCTTTCTTT. Protein: CASSLVPGMTEAFF.

Comment on this clone: This same CDR3 is encoded by further DNA sequences in the sample. The DNA of the CDR3 is TGTGCCAGCAGCTTTAACAGGGACACTGAAGCTTTCTTT. It codes for CASSFNRDTEAFF. The rearrangement joins TRBV7-7 to TRBJ1-1, with D possibly matching TRBD1 (6 bases). Germline CDR1 reads SSHAT; CDR2 reads FNYEAQ (reference sequence). With 3 bases removed from V and 3 bases from J, the gap between germline ends came to 8 bases. The CDR3 has 13 residues.